These 14 T cell receptor beta chains share one sample of origin, sequenced in a study of blood T cell repertoires in COVID-19. TCRdb's copy holds only in-frame clones and misses some; the assay was immunoSEQ multiplex PCR. Among 43,000 or so clones listed, approximately 80% were seen once. The sequencing sample was made of peripheral blood. These receptors were obtained from a woman aged 55-70 years with acute or convalescent COVID-19.

The rearrangement joins TRBV7-8 to TRBJ1-1; 7 bases agree with TRBD1. The CDR3 consists of 13 residues. Losses at the gene ends were 5 bases for V and 4 bases for J; bases not matched to a gene: 4. Germline V gene lookup returns CDR1 SGHVS and CDR2 FQNEAQ. The CDR3 coding sequence is TGTGCCAGCAGCGCGGACAGGCGCACTGAAGCTTTCTTT. The encoded protein is CASSADRRTEAFF.

The rearrangement uses TRBV30 and TRBJ1-6; no definite D call. The V gene's germline CDR1 is GTSNPN and CDR2 SVGIG (reference sequence). The V end lost 5 bases, the J end lost 7 bases, and 9 bases lay between the germline ends. The CDR3 length is 12 residues. The CDR3 region is CAWGGQNSPLHF. The CDR3 nucleotides are TGTGCCTGGGGTGGGCAAAATTCACCCCTCCACTTT.

This clone was observed a single time. The chain uses TRBV7-8 and TRBJ1-5; the D is unclear. V lost 4 bases and J 0 bases, leaving 10 bases between the germline ends. Per the germline V gene, CDR1 is SGHVS and CDR2 is FQNEAQ. The CDR3 loop spans 15 amino acids. This CDR3 reads CASSSSPYSNQPQHF. The CDR3 region has the DNA TGTGCCAGCAGCTCCTCCCCGTATAGCAATCAGCCCCAGCATTTT.

This chain connects TRBV7-9 to TRBJ2-2; D is undetermined. The germline V gene encodes CDR1 SEHNR and CDR2 FQNEAQ (reference sequence). V shed 7 bases and J shed 6 bases, with 21 bases lying between them. This CDR3 contains 16 residues. The CDR3 loop reads CASKLLGKSESGELFF. CDR3 nucleotide sequence: TGTGCCAGCAAGCTTTTGGGCAAATCAGAATCCGGGGAGCTGTTTTTT.

The gene calls are TRBV5-4 and TRBJ1-2, with 10 bases matching TRBD1. After removal of 3 bases from V and 3 bases from J, the junction contained 8 bases not matched to a gene. The CDR3 covers 16 residues. From germline, CDR1 is SGHNT and CDR2 YYREEE (reference sequence). The CDR3 loop reads CASSSSHGTGDYGYTF. The CDR3, as DNA: TGTGCCAGCAGCTCATCCCACGGGACAGGGGACTATGGCTACACCTTC.

This sequence joins TRBV7-8 and TRBJ1-4; 7 bases fit TRBD1. The V gene's germline CDR1 is SGHVS and CDR2 FQNEAQ. This CDR3 has 17 residues. The V segment lost 3 bases and the J segment 3 bases; nucleotides outside the gene matches: 10. The CDR3 reads CASSLAGGPRANEKLFF. The CDR3 bases are TGTGCCAGCAGCTTGGCAGGGGGACCACGGGCTAATGAAAAACTGTTTTTT.

This chain joins TRBV2 and TRBJ2-1; 9 bases match TRBD2. CDR3 size: 15 residues. CDR1 and CDR2 from the germline V gene are SNHLY and FYNNEI. Trimming cost V 7 bases and J 4 bases; bases outside gene matches: 8. CDR3: CASKLSSGVYNEQFF. CDR3 DNA: TGTGCCAGCAAGCTTTCTAGCGGGGTATACAATGAGCAGTTCTTC.

The V call is TRBV5-6, the J call TRBJ2-1, with 10 positions matching TRBD2. This CDR3 is 15 amino acids long. Germline V gene sequence: CDR1 SGHDT, CDR2 YYEEEE. V shed 0 bases and J 9 bases; nucleotides not matched to a gene: 6. CDR3 protein: CASSLVSGGSGEQFF. Here the CDR3 DNA reads TGTGCCAGCAGCTTGGTTAGCGGGGGGTCGGGTGAGCAGTTCTTC.

J is TRBJ1-2 and V is TRBV12-3 or TRBV12-4; TRBD1 might be the D (6 bases). V lost 7 bases, J lost 6 bases, and 15 bases lay in between. The CDR3 length is 13 residues. This CDR3 is CASNSRGRDGYTF. The CDR3 bases are TGTGCCAGCAACTCCAGGGGAAGGGATGGCTACACCTTC.

The V and J genes are TRBV19 and TRBJ1-2, with TRBD1 matching 7 bases. CDR1 is LNHDA, CDR2 SQIVND, per germline (reference sequence). The CDR3 sequence is 13 residues long. After removal of 3 bases from V and 4 bases from J, the junction contained 2 bases not matched to a gene. The CDR3, as DNA: TGTGCCAGTAGTATCCAGGGGGGCTATGGCTACACCTTC. Protein sequence: CASSIQGGYGYTF.

This clone was detected only a few times. The chain uses TRBV4-3 and TRBJ1-2; D not resolved. CDR1 is LGHNA, CDR2 YSLEER, per germline. The CDR3 is 14 residues long. V was shortened by 4 bases and J by 1 base, with 10 bases between the two germline ends. In nucleotides, the CDR3 is TGCGCCAGCAGCCCTAGGGAGGTTAACTATGGCTACACCTTC. This sequence encodes CASSPREVNYGYTF.

The chain links TRBV10-3 to TRBJ2-3; the D gene is possibly TRBD1 (5 bases). This CDR3 contains 15 residues. The germline V gene has CDR1 ENHRY and CDR2 SYGVKD. The V gene lost 3 bases and the J gene lost 4 bases, with 14 bases spanning the gap. The CDR3, as DNA: TGTGCCATCAGTGATCAAGGGGCTTTATCAGATACGCAGTATTTT. Translated: CAISDQGALSDTQYF.

V usage is TRBV29-1 and J usage is TRBJ1-4; 8 bases are shared with TRBD1. The V and J ends lost 5 bases and 8 bases, in that order; junction bases with no gene match: 7. This CDR3 region has 13 residues. Germline-derived CDR1 and CDR2 are SQVTM and ANQGSEA. The DNA for the CDR3 is TGCAGCGTTACAGGGGGTGGGAAGGAAAAACTGTTTTTT. Protein sequence: CSVTGGGKEKLFF.

The V gene is TRBV7-3, the J gene TRBJ2-1, with a possible D match to TRBD2 (5 bases). The CDR3 contains 15 residues. CDR1 is SGHTA, CDR2 FQGTGA, per germline. The V end lost 2 bases, the J end lost 8 bases, and 16 bases lay between the germline ends. The CDR3 is CASSLDRGGSDEQFF. CDR3 nucleotides: TGTGCCAGCAGCTTAGATCGAGGTGGGAGCGATGAGCAGTTCTTC.